The 27 T cell receptor beta chains in this list originate from one sample, sequenced in a study of monozygotic twins with inflammatory bowel disease. No DNA is given; TCRdb re-called the 5' RACE reads and lists each CDR3 protein once. The ten top clones account for approximately 2.3%, within a sample of around 380,000 distinct CDR3 sequences. The sample was blood. These TCRs come from a human donor with ulcerative colitis or Crohn's disease, or a healthy co-twin of an affected twin (not recorded which).

The chain couples TRBV12-3 or TRBV12-4 to TRBJ1-1; TCRdb picks TRBD1, but there is no DNA to check that call. This CDR3 has 14 residues. This CDR3 reads CASSSRAGSAEAFF.

The chain recombines TRBV7-8 with TRBJ1-5. The CDR3 sequence is 16 residues long. The V gene's germline CDR1 is SGHVS and CDR2 FQNEAQ. Here the CDR3 reads CASSPRESYSNQPQHF.

The chain employs TRBV7-3 and TRBJ2-3; with no DNA, the TCRdb D assignment of TRBD2 cannot be verified. Germline CDR1 reads SGHTA; CDR2 reads FQGTGA. The CDR3 extends over 16 amino acids. CDR3 protein: CASSLIASNRGDTQYF.

This chain connects TRBV27 to TRBJ2-1; TCRdb calls TRBD2, which cannot be checked without DNA. Germline lookup yields CDR1 MNHEY and CDR2 SMNVEV (reference sequence). The CDR3 contains 16 residues. The CDR3: CASSPLGSGRFGEQFF.

The chain couples TRBV9 to TRBJ2-1; TCRdb returns TRBD2, unconfirmable since there is no DNA. The CDR3 sequence is 18 residues long. CDR1 and CDR2 from the germline V gene are SGDLS and YYNGEE. CDR3 protein: CASSALLSGSGLKDEQFF. Looking up the rest from reference TRBV9 and TRBJ2-1 gives the full variable domain: DSGVTQTPKHLITATGQRVTLRCSPRSGDLSVYWYQQSLDQGLQFLIQYYNGEERAKGNILERFSAQQFPDLHSELNLSSLELGDSALYFCASSALLSGSGLKDEQFFGPGTRLTVL.

This chain joins TRBV12-3 or TRBV12-4 and TRBJ1-2. CDR3 length: 13 residues. CDR3 amino acids: CASSLEELYGYTF.

V gene TRBV24-1 combines with J gene TRBJ2-7; checking the TCRdb D call of TRBD1 is not possible without DNA. Per germline, CDR1 KGHDR and CDR2 SFDVKD. The CDR3 loop spans 17 amino acids. The CDR3 protein is CATSDLGSGQGDYEQYF.

V gene TRBV10-2 combines with J gene TRBJ2-6; the D call from TCRdb, TRBD1, cannot be confirmed without DNA. This CDR3 is 17 amino acids long. The germline V gene has CDR1 WSHSY and CDR2 SAAADI. The CDR3 loop is CASKIGTDHSGANVLTF.

The chain links TRBV20-1 to TRBJ2-5; there is no DNA to check the TCRdb D call of TRBD1. The CDR3 consists of 12 residues. The germline CDR1 and CDR2 sequences are DFQATT and SNEGSKA (reference sequence). The CDR3 loop reads CSAHRGGETQYF.

This chain joins TRBV5-4 and TRBJ2-6; as DNA is missing, the TRBD1 call by TCRdb cannot be tested. The CDR3 runs to 18 residues. In germline, CDR1 is SGHNT, CDR2 YYREEE (reference sequence). The CDR3 sequence: CASSRPDRFFSGANVLTF.

This chain connects TRBV30 to TRBJ1-1. CDR3 length: 11 residues. CDR1 is GTSNPN, CDR2 SVGIG, per germline (reference sequence). CDR3 protein: CAWRANTEAFF.

This chain uses TRBV4-3 with TRBJ1-1; TCRdb outputs TRBD1, but without DNA this stays unchecked. The germline CDR1 and CDR2 sequences are LGHNA and YSLEER. The CDR3 runs to 16 residues. The CDR3 protein is CASSQDIGPGRTEAFF.

V is TRBV4-2 and J is TRBJ2-1; TCRdb's assignment of TRBD2 cannot be checked, as there is no DNA. This CDR3 contains 19 residues. The germline gives CDR1 LGHNA, CDR2 YNFKEQ. This CDR3 is CASSQVTSGPPPGYNEQFF.

The chain couples TRBV5-1 to TRBJ1-5; TCRdb reports TRBD1, a call that lacks DNA to check it against. Per germline, CDR1 SGHRS and CDR2 YFSETQ. The CDR3 loop spans 15 amino acids. The chain's CDR3 is CASSLEGRGHQPQHF.

This rearrangement joins TRBV30 to TRBJ1-1; TCRdb calls TRBD1, which cannot be checked without DNA. The CDR3 spans 14 residues. Germline CDR1 reads GTSNPN; CDR2 reads SVGIG (reference sequence). The CDR3 is CAWTLGAVNTEAFF. Variable domain in full (rest from reference TRBV30 and TRBJ1-1): SQTIHQWPATLVQPVGSPLSLECTVEGTSNPNLYWYRQAAGRGLQLLFYSVGIGQISSEVPQNLSASRPQDRQFILSSKKLLLSDSGFYLCAWTLGAVNTEAFFGQGTRLTVV.

The rearrangement joins TRBV12-3 or TRBV12-4 to TRBJ1-6. The CDR3 is 13 amino acids. The CDR3 loop reads CASSLKGNSPLHF.

The chain combines TRBV2 with TRBJ2-6. From germline, CDR1 is SNHLY and CDR2 FYNNEI. The CDR3 length is 15 residues. CDR3 sequence: CASSESMFGANVLTF.

This chain connects TRBV20-1 to TRBJ1-5; the D gene TCRdb calls, TRBD1, cannot be checked with no DNA. The length of the CDR3 is 17 residues. The germline V gene has CDR1 DFQATT and CDR2 SNEGSKA (reference sequence). Here the CDR3 reads CSASGTGVSYSNQPQHF.

This chain connects TRBV7-3 to TRBJ2-2. The germline CDR1 and CDR2 sequences are SGHTA and FQGTGA. CDR3 length: 15 residues. The CDR3 is CASSFTAGNTGELFF.

The chain joins TRBV5-1 to TRBJ2-2; TCRdb designates TRBD1, a call that cannot be tested without DNA. The CDR3 contains 14 residues. Germline V gene data show CDR1 as SGHRS and CDR2 as YFSETQ. The chain's CDR3 is CASSLQGSKGELFF. The full variable domain, in which reference TRBV5-1 and TRBJ2-2 provide the parts outside the CDR3, is KAGVTQTPRYLIKTRGQQVTLSCSPISGHRSVSWYQQTPGQGLQFLFEYFSETQRNKGNFPGRFSGRQFSNSRSEMNVSTLELGDSALYLCASSLQGSKGELFFGEGSRLTVL.

The V call is TRBV12-3 or TRBV12-4, the J call TRBJ2-1; TCRdb reports TRBD2, a call that lacks DNA to check it against. CDR3 length: 15 amino acids. CDR3 in amino acids: CASTAGLANYNDQFF.

This chain links TRBV6-1 with TRBJ2-7; TCRdb calls TRBD2, which cannot be checked without DNA. Germline lookup yields CDR1 MNHNS and CDR2 SASEGT. The CDR3 loop spans 15 amino acids. This CDR3 reads CASSPAASDLYEQYF.

The chain employs TRBV20-1 and TRBJ2-6; TCRdb proposes TRBD2, but this gene call is untestable without DNA. This CDR3 is built from 16 residues. CDR1 and CDR2 from the germline V gene are DFQATT and SNEGSKA (reference sequence). CDR3 amino acids: CSAKLAGMAGANVLTF.

This sequence joins TRBV20-1 and TRBJ2-1; with no DNA, the TCRdb D assignment of TRBD2 cannot be verified. Germline CDR1 is DFQATT and CDR2 is SNEGSKA (reference sequence). The CDR3 is 19 residues long. Here the CDR3 reads CSARGDKGPGLAGVNEQFF.

The chain is built from TRBV28 and TRBJ2-2; TCRdb proposes TRBD1, but this gene call is untestable without DNA. This CDR3 is 15 amino acids long. Germline V gene data show CDR1 as MDHEN and CDR2 as SYDVKM. CDR3 sequence reads: CASDEGQSNTGELFF.

V gene TRBV29-1 combines with J gene TRBJ2-3. This CDR3 has 12 amino acids. Germline-derived CDR1 and CDR2 are SQVTM and ANQGSEA. The CDR3 sequence: CSVELHTDTQYF.

This sequence joins TRBV25-1 and TRBJ2-1; TCRdb selects TRBD2, and the lack of DNA leaves this call unchecked. The CDR3 totals 14 residues. The V gene's germline CDR1 is MGHDK and CDR2 SYGVNS. CDR3 sequence: CASSNPGTYNEQFF.